This section outlines one T cell receptor (beta chain) sequence together with its context. No antigen is known for it. Each CD8+ T cell subset was flow-sorted in triplicate, with roughly 300,000 cells per subset placed directly into RLT lysis buffer. To exclude memory contaminants, naive CD8+ T cells were stringently defined as CD45RO-CCR7+CD27+CD95-. Using standard density gradient centrifugation, peripheral blood mononuclear cells were isolated from buffy coats. Naive CXCR3-negative and CXCR3-positive CD8+ T cells were flow-sorted on a FACSAria III. Total RNA was extracted from sorted cells with an RNeasy Mini Kit. The sequencer listed for this sample is NextSeq 550. The Human TCR Profiling Kit (MiLaboratory) was used to prepare UMI-labeled 5' RACE TRB cDNA libraries. The full amount of extracted RNA was used for cDNA synthesis, and the full amount of resulting cDNA was used for PCR amplification. The libraries were made side by side, with each library going through the same number of PCR cycles. Per the original workflow: With a requirement of at least two reads per UMI, MIGEC and MiXCR extracted about 57,000 +/- 9,900 unique UMI-labeled TRB cDNA molecules per library. Each library averaged about 40,000 +/- 10,000 functional in-frame TRB CDR3 nucleotide clonotypes without stop codons. After downsampling to 5000 UMI-labeled TRB molecules per sample, diversity metrics, including normalized Shannon-Wiener and Chao1, were computed in VDJtools. For the central five CDR3 residues, VDJtools calculated physicochemical properties weighted by clonotype size, namely interaction energy, strength, volume and Kidera factor 4. The reads underwent TCRdb reprocessing, giving one record for each CDR3 protein sequence and no DNA. TCRdb, not the original authors, processed these V and J calls. The table of this sample itemizes approximately 90,000 distinct CDR3 sequences. The ten largest account for over 0.4% of the sample.

The sample originates from a study of CXCR3-negative and CXCR3-positive naive CD8 T cells (dated by TCRdb to between 2017 and 2020). Describing the broader study: In total, about 150 million TRB reads were obtained, corresponding to roughly 1.5 +/- 0.3 million reads per library. The diversity and physicochemical repertoire analyses included some 11 donors pooled from two independent experiments. The TRBV-TRBJ cluster analysis covered naive subsets from roughly five donors and memory cells from 3 donors. The study at large found these results: Both naive subsets had comparably high repertoire diversity, while memory CD8+ T cells had much lower repertoire diversity. Because surface CD5, which is linked to self-reactivity in mice, was comparable between the naive subsets, TCR interaction strength was also inferred from the physicochemical properties of TRB CDR3s. TRB CDR3s from CXCR3-positive naive cells showed higher hydrophobicity (lower Kidera factor 4), lower energy, and higher strength and volume indices than CXCR3-negative naive cells. Similar TRBV-TRBJ usage was shown by naive CXCR3-negative and CXCR3-positive cells from the same donor, whereas distinct patterns were shown by memory cells. Because CXCR3 expression was partially decreased after cryopreservation, freshly isolated PBMCs were used for most assays.

CDR1 and CDR2, per the germline V gene, are LGHNA and YSLEER. Its CDR3 holds 15 amino acids, cysteine through phenylalanine. The coding DNA is unavailable. Here the chain combines TRBV4-3 and TRBJ2-1; with no DNA, the TCRdb D assignment of TRBD1 cannot be verified. The sequence was obtained from a human donor in good health. Some clones in this sample may be carry-over from other donors' samples. Input material: naive CXCR3+ CD8+ T cells from blood. Taken with the paper, the label for cell subset or site translates to: CD45RO-CCR7+CD27+CD95- naive CD8+ T cells expressing CXCR3 (TNR3+). CDR3 reads: CASSPSAQGGYEQFF.